These 10 T cell receptor beta chains were sequenced from one sample in a study of CD8 T cells in Susac syndrome. The authors reverse transcribed roughly 0.5 to 1 ug RNA with random hexamers. TCRdb reprocessed the immunoSEQ multiplex PCR reads with MiXCR, giving one entry per CDR3 protein. Counted here are roughly 220,000 distinct CDR3 sequences, about 94% occurring once; the ten biggest clones make up roughly 0.14%. The sequencing sample was made of CD4+ T cells from PBMCs. These receptors were collected from a human donor with Susac syndrome.

The genes are TRBV12-3 or TRBV12-4 and TRBJ1-2; weak D call: TRBD1 (5 bases). The CDR3 extends over 15 amino acids. Trimming took 1 base from V and 4 from J, leaving 13 bases between them. This CDR3 reads CASSLEGRVTYGYTF. CDR3 nucleotide sequence: TGTGCCAGCAGTTTAGAGGGACGGGTTACCTATGGCTACACCTTC.

The rearrangement joins TRBV12-3 or TRBV12-4 to TRBJ1-4; D may be TRBD1 (6 bases). The CDR3 consists of 13 residues. The V end was cut by 6 bases, the J end by 8 bases, with 13 bases between. The CDR3 loop is CASRGRTAEKLFF. CDR3 coding DNA: TGTGCCAGCAGAGGAAGGACAGCCGAAAAACTGTTTTTT.

The gene calls are TRBV28 and TRBJ1-3; D possibly corresponds to TRBD1 (6 bases). The V end lost 2 bases, the J end lost 7 bases, and 12 bases lay between the germline ends. CDR1 and CDR2 from the germline V gene are MDHEN and SYDVKM. The CDR3 runs 14 residues. The CDR3 DNA sequence: TGTGCCAGCAGTTTAGGCAGGGGTGGTAACACCATATATTTT. It translates to CASSLGRGGNTIYF.

This chain connects TRBV7-3 to TRBJ2-1, with 11 bases lining up with TRBD2. The CDR3 covers 16 residues. V lost 5 bases to trimming and J lost 4 bases; unmatched junction nucleotides: 7. CDR1 is SGHTA and CDR2 is FQGTGA in the germline V gene. Written as DNA, the CDR3 is TGTGCCAGCAGCCTCGATCTAGCGGGGGGTTACAATGAGCAGTTCTTC. Translated: CASSLDLAGGYNEQFF.

The V and J genes are TRBV6-1 and TRBJ1-1, with TRBD1 matching 10 bases. The V and J ends lost 5 bases and 1 base, in that order; junction bases with no gene match: 7. CDR1 is MNHNS and CDR2 is SASEGT in the germline V gene. This CDR3 region has 16 residues. As DNA, the CDR3 is TGTGCCAGCAGTATAGACAGGGACAGGGGGAACACTGAAGCTTTCTTT. Residues: CASSIDRDRGNTEAFF.

The rearrangement joins TRBV2 to TRBJ1-2, with D hard to call. Germline CDR1 reads SNHLY; CDR2 reads FYNNEI. Trimming pared 4 bases from V and 2 bases from J, leaving 8 bases between. This CDR3 comprises 13 residues. The CDR3 loop reads CASSVRLNYGYTF. CDR3 DNA: TGTGCCAGCAGTGTGCGGCTAAACTATGGCTACACCTTC.

This chain links TRBV3-1 with TRBJ1-1; tentatively, D is TRBD1 (5 bases). The length of the CDR3 is 12 residues. Trimming stripped 6 bases from V and 5 bases from J, with 10 bases between. CDR1 LGHDT and CDR2 YNNKEL come from the germline V gene (reference sequence). The CDR3 coding sequence is TGTGCCAGCAGTGGCAGGGTAACTGAAGCTTTCTTT. Amino acid sequence: CASSGRVTEAFF.

The chain combines TRBV30 with TRBJ2-1; D is unclear. V was pared by 3 bases and J by 4 bases, with 10 bases between. The CDR3 totals 13 residues. Germline V gives CDR1 GTSNPN, CDR2 SVGIG (reference sequence). CDR3 protein: CAWRGDEYNEQFF. The CDR3 DNA follows: TGTGCCTGGAGAGGAGACGAGTACAATGAGCAGTTCTTC.

The chain combines TRBV7-9 with TRBJ1-2; the D gene is possibly TRBD1 (5 bases). Germline V gives CDR1 SEHNR, CDR2 FQNEAQ (reference sequence). Trimming stripped 1 base from V and 4 bases from J, with 10 bases between. This CDR3 contains 14 residues. DNA for the CDR3: TGTGCCAGCAGCTTAGGGGTTGGGGGCTATGGCTACACCTTC. Translating gives CASSLGVGGYGYTF.

The chain has TRBV6-6 and TRBJ2-4, with TRBD1 as a possible D gene (5 bases). This CDR3 is built from 13 residues. Per the germline V gene, CDR1 is MNHNY and CDR2 is SVGAGI (reference sequence). The V end was cut by 10 bases, the J end by 1 base, with 11 bases between. This chain's CDR3 is CAIQAPAKNIQYF. DNA of the CDR3: TGTGCCATACAGGCTCCGGCCAAAAACATTCAGTACTTC.